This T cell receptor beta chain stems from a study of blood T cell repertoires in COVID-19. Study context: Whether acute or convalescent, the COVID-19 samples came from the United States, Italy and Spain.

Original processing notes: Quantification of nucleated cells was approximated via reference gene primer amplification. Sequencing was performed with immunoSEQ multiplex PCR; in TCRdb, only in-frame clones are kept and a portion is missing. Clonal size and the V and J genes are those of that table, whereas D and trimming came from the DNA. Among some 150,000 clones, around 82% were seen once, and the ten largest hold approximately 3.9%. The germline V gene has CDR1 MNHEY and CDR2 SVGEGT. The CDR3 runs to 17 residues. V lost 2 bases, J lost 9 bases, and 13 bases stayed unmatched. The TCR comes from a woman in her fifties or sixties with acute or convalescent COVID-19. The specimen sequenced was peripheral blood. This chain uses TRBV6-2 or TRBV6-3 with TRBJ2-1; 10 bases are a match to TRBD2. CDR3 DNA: TGTGCCAGCAGTTACCCATTGGGACAGCGGGAGGGTACTGAGCAGTTCTTC. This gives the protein CASSYPLGQREGTEQFF.